This entry concerns a single T cell receptor beta chain. Antigen unknown. The protocol was immunoSEQ multiplex PCR, while the TCRdb copy is restricted to in-frame clones and leaves out a portion. The data hold about 14,000 clones, with 70% to 85% observed a single time. This sample is part of a study of early stage breast cancer tumors. Study in general: Each sample averaged approximately 10-fold read coverage.

The study's findings and limits: Commonly generated sequences made up most enriched TCRB sequences shared between patients. Tumors had roughly 2.5-fold higher T cell density and higher clonality than adjacent normal breast tissue.

Tissue for this sample was collected about 2-4 cm from the breast tumor. This CDR3 has 15 amino acids. Germline values: CDR1 MNHEY, CDR2 SVGAGI. Between the trimmed V and J ends, which lost 0 bases and 0 bases, there was a span of 8 bases. The source is a person under 45 with breast cancer. The sequenced sample was normal breast tissue next to the tumor. V gene TRBV6-5 combines with J gene TRBJ1-1; no reliable D call. The chain's CDR3 is CASSYSGSMNTEAFF. CDR3 bases: TGTGCCAGCAGTTACTCGGGGAGCATGAACACTGAAGCTTTCTTT.